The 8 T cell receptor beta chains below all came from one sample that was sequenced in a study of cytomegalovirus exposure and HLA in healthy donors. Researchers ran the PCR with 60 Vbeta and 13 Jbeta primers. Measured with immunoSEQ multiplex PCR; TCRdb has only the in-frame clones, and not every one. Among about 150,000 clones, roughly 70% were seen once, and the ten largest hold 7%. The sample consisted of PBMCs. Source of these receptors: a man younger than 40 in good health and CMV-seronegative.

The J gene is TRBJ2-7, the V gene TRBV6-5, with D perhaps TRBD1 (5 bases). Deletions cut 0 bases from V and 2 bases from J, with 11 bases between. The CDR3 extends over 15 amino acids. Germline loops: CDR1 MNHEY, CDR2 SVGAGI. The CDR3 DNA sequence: TGTGCCAGCAGTTACTCGAAGGGGTCCACCTACGAGCAGTACTTC. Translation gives CASSYSKGSTYEQYF.

In DNA, the CDR3 is TGTGCCAGCAGCGTAGGGGGACTAGCGATGGAGACCCAGTACTTC. The encoded protein is CASSVGGLAMETQYF. The chain carries TRBV9 and TRBJ2-5; 10 nucleotides match TRBD2. Germline lookup yields CDR1 SGDLS and CDR2 YYNGEE. The CDR3 has 15 amino acids. The J segment lost 5 bases and the V segment lost 0 bases, leaving 4 bases of the junction unmatched. Full variable domain (outside the CDR3, taken from reference TRBV9 and TRBJ2-5): DSGVTQTPKHLITATGQRVTLRCSPRSGDLSVYWYQQSLDQGLQFLIQYYNGEERAKGNILERFSAQQFPDLHSELNLSSLELGDSALYFCASSVGGLAMETQYFGPGTRLLVL.

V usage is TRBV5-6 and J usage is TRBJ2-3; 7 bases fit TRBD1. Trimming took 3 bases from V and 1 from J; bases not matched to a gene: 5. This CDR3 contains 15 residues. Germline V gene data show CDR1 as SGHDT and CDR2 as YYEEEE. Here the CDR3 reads CASSSTGAGTDTQYF. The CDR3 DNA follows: TGTGCCAGCAGCTCAACAGGGGCCGGCACAGATACGCAGTATTTT.

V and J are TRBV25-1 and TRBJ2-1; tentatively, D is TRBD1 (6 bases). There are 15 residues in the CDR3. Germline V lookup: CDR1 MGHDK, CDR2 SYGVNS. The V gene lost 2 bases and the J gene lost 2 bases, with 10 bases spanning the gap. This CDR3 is CASSERTGTYNEQFF. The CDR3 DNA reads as TGTGCCAGCAGTGAACGTACAGGGACCTACAATGAGCAGTTCTTC.

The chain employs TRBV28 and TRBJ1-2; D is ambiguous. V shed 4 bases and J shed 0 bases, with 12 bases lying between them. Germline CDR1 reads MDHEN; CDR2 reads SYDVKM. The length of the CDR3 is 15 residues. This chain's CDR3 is CASSSGGTANYGYTF. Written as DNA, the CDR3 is TGTGCCAGCAGTTCAGGTGGCACCGCTAACTATGGCTACACCTTC.

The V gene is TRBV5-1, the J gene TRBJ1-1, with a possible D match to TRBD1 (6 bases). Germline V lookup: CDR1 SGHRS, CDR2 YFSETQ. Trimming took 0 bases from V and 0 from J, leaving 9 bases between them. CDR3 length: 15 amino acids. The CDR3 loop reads CASSLGGGVNTEAFF. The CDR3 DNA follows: TGCGCCAGCAGCTTGGGAGGGGGGGTGAACACTGAAGCTTTCTTT.

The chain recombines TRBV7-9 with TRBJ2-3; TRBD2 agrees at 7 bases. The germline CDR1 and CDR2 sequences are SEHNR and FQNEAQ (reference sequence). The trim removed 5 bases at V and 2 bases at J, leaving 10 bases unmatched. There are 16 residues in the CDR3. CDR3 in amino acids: CASSPSPGGSTDTQYF. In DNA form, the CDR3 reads TGTGCCAGCAGCCCTTCCCCGGGGGGTTCCACAGATACGCAGTATTTT. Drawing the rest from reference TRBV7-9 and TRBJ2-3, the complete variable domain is DTGVSQNPRHKITKRGQNVTFRCDPISEHNRLYWYRQTLGQGPEFLTYFQNEAQLEKSRLLSDRFSAERPKGSFSTLEIQRTEQGDSAMYLCASSPSPGGSTDTQYFGPGTRLTVL.

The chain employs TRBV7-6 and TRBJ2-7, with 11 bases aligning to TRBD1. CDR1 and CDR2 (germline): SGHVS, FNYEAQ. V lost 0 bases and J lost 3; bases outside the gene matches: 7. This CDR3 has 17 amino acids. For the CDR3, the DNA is TGTGCCAGCAGCTTAGCAGGAGGACAGGGGGCCCTCTACGAGCAGTACTTC. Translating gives CASSLAGGQGALYEQYF. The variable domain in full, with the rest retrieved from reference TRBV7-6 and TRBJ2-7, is GAGVSQSPRYKVTKRGQDVALRCDPISGHVSLYWYRQALGQGPEFLTYFNYEAQQDKSGLPNDRFSAERPEGSISTLTIQRTEQRDSAMYRCASSLAGGQGALYEQYFGPGTRLTVT.